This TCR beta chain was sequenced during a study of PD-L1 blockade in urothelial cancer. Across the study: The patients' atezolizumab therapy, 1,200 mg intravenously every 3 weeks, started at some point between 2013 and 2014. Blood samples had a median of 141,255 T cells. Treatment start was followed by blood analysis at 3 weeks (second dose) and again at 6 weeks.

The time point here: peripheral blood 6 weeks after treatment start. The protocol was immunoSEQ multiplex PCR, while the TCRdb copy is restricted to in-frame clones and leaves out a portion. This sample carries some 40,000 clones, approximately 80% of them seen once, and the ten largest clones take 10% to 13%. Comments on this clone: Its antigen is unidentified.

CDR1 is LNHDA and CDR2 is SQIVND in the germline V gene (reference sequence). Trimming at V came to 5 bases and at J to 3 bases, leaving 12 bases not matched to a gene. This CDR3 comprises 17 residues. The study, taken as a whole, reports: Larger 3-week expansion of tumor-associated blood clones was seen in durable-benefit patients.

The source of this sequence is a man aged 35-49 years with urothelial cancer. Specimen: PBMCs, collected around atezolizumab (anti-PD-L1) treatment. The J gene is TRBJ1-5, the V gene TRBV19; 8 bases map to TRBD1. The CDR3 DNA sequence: TGTGCCAGTAGTGTCCGGGACAGGCTGAGGGCCAATCAGCCCCAGCATTTT. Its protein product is CASSVRDRLRANQPQHF.